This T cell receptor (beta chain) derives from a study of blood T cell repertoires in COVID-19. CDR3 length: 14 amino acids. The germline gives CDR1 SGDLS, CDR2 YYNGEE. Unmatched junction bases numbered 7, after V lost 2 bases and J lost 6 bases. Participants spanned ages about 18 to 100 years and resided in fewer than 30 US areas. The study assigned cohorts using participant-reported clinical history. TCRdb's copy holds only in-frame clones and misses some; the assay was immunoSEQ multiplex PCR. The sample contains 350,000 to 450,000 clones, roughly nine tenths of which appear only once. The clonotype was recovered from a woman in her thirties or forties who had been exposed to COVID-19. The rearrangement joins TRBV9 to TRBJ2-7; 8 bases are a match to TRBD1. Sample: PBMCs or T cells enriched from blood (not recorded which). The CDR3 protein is CASSVSAGGGEQYF. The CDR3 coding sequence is TGTGCCAGCAGCGTTAGTGCAGGGGGCGGCGAGCAGTACTTC. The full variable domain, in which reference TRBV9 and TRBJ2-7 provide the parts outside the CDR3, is DSGVTQTPKHLITATGQRVTLRCSPRSGDLSVYWYQQSLDQGLQFLIQYYNGEERAKGNILERFSAQQFPDLHSELNLSSLELGDSALYFCASSVSAGGGEQYFGPGTRLTVT.